A selection of T cell receptor beta chains follows, all from one sample in a study of T cells in Graves' hyperthyroidism and ophthalmopathy. TCRdb re-derived calls from the multiplex PCR reads in MiXCR, one entry per CDR3 protein. The sample includes around 350,000 distinct CDR3 sequences, approximately 19% of them seen just once. The specimen sequenced was blood. Every receptor here comes from a young woman with Graves' hyperthyroidism. CDR3s include the opening cysteine and the closing phenylalanine or tryptophan. A D gene is named only where the DNA matches it firmly. Some rows mark clone size as missing; the rest say once, few, many or name a class of expanded clone.

DNA	CDR3	D	size	V	J
TGTGCCAGCAGCTGGGGGGCCGGGGAGCTGTTTTTT	CASSWGAGELFF	NA	few	TRBV7-3	TRBJ2-2
TGTGCCACCAGCAGAGACCTGACCTATGGCTACACCTTC	CATSRDLTYGYTF	NA	many	TRBV15	TRBJ1-2
TGTGCCAGCGCCCTTTTGGGGGGAGCACGGGACGAGCAGTACTTC	CASALLGGARDEQYF	NA	many	TRBV3-1	TRBJ2-7
TGTGCCACCAGTGATCCGGGACAGGACCAAGAGACCCAGTACTTC	CATSDPGQDQETQYF	TRBD1	many	TRBV24-1	TRBJ2-5
TGCAGTGCTACCCCTCCGGGACAGGGCTATGGCTACACCTTC	CSATPPGQGYGYTF	TRBD1	many	TRBV20-1	TRBJ1-2
TGCGCCAGCAGTGAGAACCAGAATCAGCCCCAGCATTTT	CASSENQNQPQHF	NA	many	TRBV10-1	TRBJ1-5
TGTGCCAGCAGTGACCGCGGGGGCGGTTTCTACGAGCAGTACTTC	CASSDRGGGFYEQYF	NA	NA	TRBV6-1	TRBJ2-7
TGTGCCAGCAGCCATACCTTTGTCCGCTTCTTT	CASSHTFVRFF	NA	many	TRBV3-1	TRBJ1-1
TGTGCCAGCAGTTTAGGAGTAGCAAACACCGGGGAGCTGTTTTTT	CASSLGVANTGELFF	NA	many	TRBV12-3/TRBV12-4	TRBJ2-2
TGTGCCAGCAGTTTACTTCAGACCGGGGAGCTGTTTTTT	CASSLLQTGELFF	NA	many	TRBV12-3/TRBV12-4	TRBJ2-2
TGTGCCAGCAGTTCCGCATCTACAGGGTTGAACAATCAGCCCCAGCATTTT	CASSSASTGLNNQPQHF	NA	many	TRBV12-3/TRBV12-4	TRBJ1-5
TGTGCCAGCAGTACCCGTTACAGGGGCGGGGAGACCCAGTACTTC	CASSTRYRGGETQYF	TRBD1	few	TRBV27	TRBJ2-5
TGTGCCTGGAGTGTAGAGGGTGACACCTTCGCCCACACTGAAGCTTTCTTT	CAWSVEGDTFAHTEAFF	NA	many	TRBV30	TRBJ1-1
TGTGCCAGCAACTTAAGACCAGAATCCTACGAGCAGTACTTC	CASNLRPESYEQYF	NA	few	TRBV13	TRBJ2-7
TGTGCCAGCAGCCTACATTGGGCAGACGATACCCAAGAGACCCAGTACTTC	CASSLHWADDTQETQYF	NA	many	TRBV11-2	TRBJ2-5
TGCAGCGTTGACAGGGATGTGAACACTGGAGCTTTCTTT	CSVDRDVNTGAFF	NA	many	TRBV29-1	TRBJ1-1
TGCGCCAGCAGCTGGCGACAGGGAGCGATCACTGAAGCTTTCTTT	CASSWRQGAITEAFF	TRBD1	NA	TRBV5-1	TRBJ1-1
TGTGCCAGCAGTTACCTGAGGATCAGTGGCTACACCTTC	CASSYLRISGYTF	NA	many	TRBV6-5	TRBJ1-2
TGTGCCAGCTCACTAGAGTTCCGAAGCTACGAGCAGTACTTC	CASSLEFRSYEQYF	NA	many	TRBV18	TRBJ2-7
TGTGCCAGCAGCACAGGGGGCGTCATATACGAGCAGTACTTC	CASSTGGVIYEQYF	TRBD1	many	TRBV7-9	TRBJ2-7
TGTGCCAGCAGTGATTGGAAGACCGCTGGCTACACCTTC	CASSDWKTAGYTF	NA	once	TRBV6-9	TRBJ1-2
TGTGCCAGTAGACCCACCGACAGGTTTTCCTACGAGCAGTACTTC	CASRPTDRFSYEQYF	NA	many	TRBV19	TRBJ2-7
TGTGCCAGCAGTGAAGTGACCGGGTCCGCCGGGGAGCTGTTTTTT	CASSEVTGSAGELFF	NA	many	TRBV6-1	TRBJ2-2
TGTGCCAGCAGCCTCAGGGTTACCCAAGAGACCCAGTACTTC	CASSLRVTQETQYF	NA	NA	TRBV11-2	TRBJ2-5
TGTGCCAGCGGACGGGTAGGGGGACTCCACTCACCCCTCCACTTT	CASGRVGGLHSPLHF	NA	NA	TRBV11-2	TRBJ1-6
TGTGCCAGCAGTGCGGACAGTAAGAATTCCTACACCTTC	CASSADSKNSYTF	NA	many	TRBV2	TRBJ1-2
TGTGCCAGCAGACTAGACAGGGGGCTAGGGGGCTACACCTTC	CASRLDRGLGGYTF	TRBD1	NA	TRBV12-3/TRBV12-4	TRBJ1-2
TGCGCCAGCAGCCAAGGGTATCAGGGGCGGACTGAAGCTTTCTTT	CASSQGYQGRTEAFF	NA	many	TRBV4-1	TRBJ1-1
TGTGCCAGCAGCCGCGGGGGGAGGCCCTACGAGCAGTACTTC	CASSRGGRPYEQYF	TRBD2	NA	TRBV3-1	TRBJ2-7
TGTGCCAGCAGTTCCCAAATAGAGGGGGCGAACACTGAAGCTTTCTTT	CASSSQIEGANTEAFF	TRBD1	few	TRBV12-3/TRBV12-4	TRBJ1-1
TGTGCCAGCAGAAGGGGACAGGCTAACTATGGCTACACCTTC	CASRRGQANYGYTF	TRBD1	few	TRBV3-1	TRBJ1-2
TGTGCCAGCAGTTTGAATTGGGGATCCACTGAAGCTTTCTTT	CASSLNWGSTEAFF	NA	many	TRBV27	TRBJ1-1
TGTGCCAGCAGTCCCCTAGAGGAGCAGTACTTC	CASSPLEEQYF	NA	many	TRBV7-3	TRBJ2-7
TGCGCCAGCAGCTTGGAGGGTCTACCGTCGCCCCAGCATTTT	CASSLEGLPSPQHF	NA	many	TRBV5-1	TRBJ1-5
TGTGCCAGCAGTTTTCGGGGGGACCAGACCTACGAGCAGTACTTC	CASSFRGDQTYEQYF	TRBD2	many	TRBV27	TRBJ2-7
TGTGCCAGCAGCTTAGACAGCGGGGGGAGGCACGAGCAGTACTTC	CASSLDSGGRHEQYF	TRBD2	NA	TRBV7-9	TRBJ2-7
TGTGCCAGCAGTTTAACAGGTGGGGACACTGAAGCTTTCTTT	CASSLTGGDTEAFF	NA	many	TRBV7-3	TRBJ1-1
TGTGCCAGCAGTATAGGGACACCTTATGGCTACACCTTC	CASSIGTPYGYTF	NA	NA	TRBV12-3/TRBV12-4	TRBJ1-2
TGTGCCAGCAGTCTCTCTGGGACTAACTATGGCTACACCTTC	CASSLSGTNYGYTF	NA	many	TRBV6-1	TRBJ1-2
TGTGCCAGCACCTCACGGGGGAAGCTCAATCAGCCCCAGCATTTT	CASTSRGKLNQPQHF	NA	many	TRBV28	TRBJ1-5
TGTGCCAGCAGTGTCAGGCAGTCGAACACCGGGGAGCTGTTTTTT	CASSVRQSNTGELFF	NA	many	TRBV2	TRBJ2-2
TGTGCCAGCAGTTACGGTAGCAGGTCATTCACTGAAGCTTTCTTT	CASSYGSRSFTEAFF	NA	NA	TRBV6-5	TRBJ1-1
TGCGCCAGCAGTGAGTCGAGGACAGGGTGGACCGGGGAGCTGTTTTTT	CASSESRTGWTGELFF	TRBD1	NA	TRBV10-2	TRBJ2-2
TGTGCCAGCAGCGGGACAGGCGGGAACGGGGAGCTGTTTTTT	CASSGTGGNGELFF	TRBD1	many	TRBV7-6	TRBJ2-2
TGTGCCAGTACCCCCTGGAGGGCTGACTATGGCTACACCTTC	CASTPWRADYGYTF	NA	many	TRBV19	TRBJ1-2
TGCGCCAGCAGCCAAGATCGGCCGTCAAGTAATTCACCCCTCCACTTT	CASSQDRPSSNSPLHF	NA	NA	TRBV4-1	TRBJ1-6
TGTGCCAGCAGCCTTACTCCCCTGGACAGGAATGGCTACACCTTC	CASSLTPLDRNGYTF	TRBD1	once	TRBV14	TRBJ1-2
TGTGCCAGCAGTTTCAGGGGGATCCCTCCCTTCTCTGGGGCCAACGTCCTGACTTTC	CASSFRGIPPFSGANVLTF	TRBD1	many	TRBV12-3/TRBV12-4	TRBJ2-6
TGTGCCAGTATGAGCGGCTATAGCAATCAGCCCCAGCATTTT	CASMSGYSNQPQHF	NA	NA	TRBV19	TRBJ1-5
TGTGCCAGCTCACCACCGGCTGACCCCGAGCAGTACTTC	CASSPPADPEQYF	NA	many	TRBV18	TRBJ2-7
TGTGCCATCAGTGAGTCGGACTCCAAAGAGACCCAGTACTTC	CAISESDSKETQYF	NA	many	TRBV10-3	TRBJ2-5
TGTGCCAGCGGACAGGCCCGGCGGGAGCCCCAGCATTTT	CASGQARREPQHF	TRBD1	many	TRBV6-1	TRBJ1-5
TGCGCCAGCAGCTTCGCAAACATTCAGTACTTC	CASSFANIQYF	NA	many	TRBV5-1	TRBJ2-4
TGTGCCAGCAGCCAAACCGGCAGGGTCTCCTACGAGCAGTACTTC	CASSQTGRVSYEQYF	NA	few	TRBV3-1	TRBJ2-7
TGTGCCAGCACCATCCAAGGGACCGGGGAGCTGTTTTTT	CASTIQGTGELFF	NA	many	TRBV6-1	TRBJ2-2
TGTGCCAGCAGCCGAGGGGGCCCGATGTCCGGGGAGCTGTTTTTT	CASSRGGPMSGELFF	TRBD1	few	TRBV11-2	TRBJ2-2
TGTGCCAGTAACAAGGGAATAACCGGTTATCAGCCCCAGCATTTT	CASNKGITGYQPQHF	NA	NA	TRBV19	TRBJ1-5
TGTGCCAGCATGGAAGGGGTAGGGTCCCGGACCAAAAACATTAAGTACTTC	CASMEGVGSRTKNIKYF	NA	NA	TRBV6-1	TRBJ2-4
TGTGCCAGCAGCCACTCGGCAGAGACCGGGGAGCTGTTTTTT	CASSHSAETGELFF	NA	NA	TRBV6-5	TRBJ2-2